Listed below are T cell receptor beta chains from one sample, sequenced in a study of shared clonotypes between healthy human individuals. Profiling relied on immunoSEQ multiplex PCR, and the TCRdb table lists in-frame clones only, not all of them. Of around 2.5 million clones in the sample, 93% are singletons; the top ten hold approximately 0.35%. The material sequenced was naive CD4+ T cells from PBMCs. Receptors originate from a man between 18 and 29 years old in good health. Some clones in this sample may be carry-over from other donors' samples. Each CDR3 is given with its conserved first and last residue. A D gene is named only where the DNA matches it firmly. Where a row states a size, it is once, few, many or the class of an expanded clone; other rows omit it.

CDR3: CASSLELARETQYF; DNA: TGTGCCAGCAGCTTGGAACTGGCGAGGGAGACCCAGTACTTC; V: TRBV5-6; D: NA; J: TRBJ2-5; size: NA
CDR3: CSVVAVTSTDTQYF; DNA: TGCAGCGTAGTAGCGGTAACTAGCACAGATACGCAGTATTTT; V: TRBV29-1; D: NA; J: TRBJ2-3; size: NA
CDR3: CASSGQGHQPQHF; DNA: TGTGCCAGCAGCGGACAGGGACATCAGCCCCAGCATTTT; V: TRBV6-1; D: TRBD1; J: TRBJ1-5; size: NA
CDR3: CASSSGTSSYNEQFF; DNA: TGTGCCAGCAGTTCCGGGACAAGCTCCTACAATGAGCAGTTCTTC; V: TRBV6-5; D: NA; J: TRBJ2-1; size: once
CDR3: CASSYSRGLSEAFF; DNA: TGTGCCAGCAGTTACTCGCGGGGGCTCTCTGAAGCTTTCTTT; V: TRBV6-5; D: NA; J: TRBJ1-1; size: NA
CDR3: CASRDSRHYGYTF; DNA: TGTGCCAGCAGAGACAGCCGCCACTATGGCTACACCTTC; V: TRBV6-5; D: NA; J: TRBJ1-2; size: NA
CDR3: CASSSTRGQFF; DNA: TGTGCCAGCAGCTCCACCCGAGGGCAGTTCTTC; V: TRBV7-9; D: NA; J: TRBJ2-1; size: NA
CDR3: CARGTGTKMQPQHF; DNA: TGTGCCAGGGGGACCGGGACAAAAATGCAGCCCCAGCATTTT; V: TRBV5-3; D: NA; J: TRBJ1-5; size: NA
CDR3: CASSLAGGGNTEAFF; DNA: TGCGCCAGCAGCTTGGCGGGTGGAGGGAACACTGAAGCTTTCTTT; V: TRBV5-1; D: NA; J: TRBJ1-1; size: NA
CDR3: CASSLAAGPGNTIYF; DNA: TGCGCCAGCAGCTTAGCGGCAGGTCCTGGAAACACCATATATTTT; V: TRBV5-1; D: NA; J: TRBJ1-3; size: NA
CDR3: CAIRGAGANVLTF; DNA: TGTGCCATCCGGGGGGCTGGGGCCAACGTCCTGACTTTC; V: TRBV19; D: TRBD2; J: TRBJ2-6; size: NA
CDR3: CAITSTGPTEAFF; DNA: TGTGCCATCACCTCGACAGGGCCCACTGAAGCTTTCTTT; V: TRBV10-3; D: TRBD1; J: TRBJ1-1; size: NA
CDR3: CASRDTSGRAYEQYF; DNA: TGTGCCAGCAGGGACACTAGCGGGAGAGCCTACGAGCAGTACTTC; V: TRBV6-6; D: TRBD2; J: TRBJ2-7; size: NA
CDR3: CASSKLGQSDTDTQYF; DNA: TGTGCCAGCTCGAAATTGGGGCAGTCAGACACAGATACGCAGTATTTT; V: TRBV14; D: NA; J: TRBJ2-3; size: NA
CDR3: CASRSRLAGGPPDTQYF; DNA: TGTGCCAGCAGGTCGAGACTAGCGGGAGGCCCCCCAGATACGCAGTATTTT; V: TRBV11-2; D: TRBD2; J: TRBJ2-3; size: NA
CDR3: CASSLGASYNEQFF; DNA: TGTGCCAGCAGCTTGGGGGCGAGTTACAATGAGCAGTTCTTC; V: TRBV11-2; D: NA; J: TRBJ2-1; size: NA